Reported below is one T cell receptor (beta chain). Its antigen is unidentified. The sample originates from a study of cytomegalovirus exposure and HLA in healthy donors. The CDR3 is 16 residues long. V shed 1 base, J shed 3 bases, and the junction held 4 bases outside the gene matches. Germline V gives CDR1 GTSNPN, CDR2 SVGIG (reference sequence). The primer mix had 60 Vbeta and 13 Jbeta primers. TCRdb's table, derived via immunoSEQ multiplex PCR, lists solely in-frame clones and lacks some. The sample records under 150,000 clones, 73% being singletons. General study findings and limits: Per published reports, the classifier diagnosed cytomegalovirus status with high specificity and sensitivity.

The chain carries TRBV30 and TRBJ2-3; 13 positions agree with TRBD2. This clonotype was sampled from a human donor in good health. The sequenced material came from PBMCs. The CDR3 DNA sequence: TGTGCCTGGAGTGGGACTAGCGGGAGTGGAACAGATACGCAGTATTTT. The encoded protein is CAWSGTSGSGTDTQYF.